The 6 T cell receptor beta chains listed next were all sequenced from one sample in a study of blood T cell repertoires in COVID-19. The data were produced by immunoSEQ multiplex PCR, yet TCRdb's version contains in-frame clones alone and is incomplete. The data contain about 88,000 clones, under 90% of them singletons. Sequencing was performed on peripheral blood. These receptors all stem from a woman in her sixties or seventies with acute or convalescent COVID-19.

V and J are TRBV9 and TRBJ2-2; tentatively, D is TRBD1 (6 bases). The germline V and J ends were trimmed by 2 bases and 1 base, with 9 bases remaining between them. Germline V CDR1 and CDR2: SGDLS, YYNGEE. This CDR3 has 15 amino acids. The CDR3 spells CASSVGTQNTGELFF. The CDR3 bases are TGTGCCAGCAGCGTCGGGACACAGAACACCGGGGAGCTGTTTTTT.

This clone was observed a handful of times. This rearrangement joins TRBV7-2 to TRBJ1-5; 8 bases fit TRBD1. Germline CDR1 SGHTA, CDR2 FQGNSA. The length of the CDR3 is 19 residues. Trimming took 5 bases from V and 0 from J; bases not matched to a gene: 15. Here the CDR3 DNA reads TGTGCCAGCAGCCGGCCCCCGTTTGACAGGGGATATAGCAATCAGCCCCAGCATTTT. The encoded protein is CASSRPPFDRGYSNQPQHF.

V usage is TRBV9 and J usage is TRBJ2-6; weak D call: TRBD2 (5 bases). The CDR3 is made up of 17 amino acids. Trimming stripped 1 base from V and 1 base from J, with 12 bases between. Per the germline V gene, CDR1 is SGDLS and CDR2 is YYNGEE. In nucleotides, the CDR3 is TGTGCCAGCAGCGTACCTAGCTTAGGATCTGGGGCCAACGTCCTGACTTTC. Protein: CASSVPSLGSGANVLTF.

This sequence joins TRBV7-8 and TRBJ1-3; 7 positions agree with TRBD1. J lost 4 bases, V lost 5 bases, and 8 bases had no gene match. The germline V gene has CDR1 SGHVS and CDR2 FQNEAQ. This CDR3 is 15 amino acids long. The CDR3, as DNA: TGTGCCAGCAGCCCCCGGACAGGCGCCGGAAACACCATATATTTT. Its protein is CASSPRTGAGNTIYF.

This chain connects TRBV28 to TRBJ1-5; TRBD1 is a possible D gene (6 bases). CDR3 length equals 14 residues. The germline V and J ends were trimmed by 5 bases and 5 bases, with 13 bases remaining between them. From germline, CDR1 is MDHEN and CDR2 SYDVKM. In DNA, the CDR3 is TGTGCCAGCAGTCTGGACAGAATGTATCAGCCCCAGCATTTT. Encoded protein: CASSLDRMYQPQHF.

The chain is built from TRBV11-2 and TRBJ2-2; D is unresolved. Germline V CDR1 and CDR2: SGHAT, FQNNGV. The CDR3 loop spans 14 amino acids. Trimming pared 2 bases from V and 1 base from J, leaving 5 bases between. The CDR3 sequence is CASSLTRNTGELFF. As DNA, the CDR3 is TGTGCCAGCAGCTTAACCAGGAACACCGGGGAGCTGTTTTTT.